This T cell receptor (beta chain) was recorded in a study of long-term antiretroviral therapy in people with HIV. As for the study in general: The earliest samples came from an era when ART typically awaited falling CD4 counts. Study-level results: Pre-ART-expanded clones dominated the repertoire at all time points.

A note on this clone: Its antigen is not known.

With survey level as its setting, the immunoSEQ assay was v3.0. The data were produced by immunoSEQ multiplex PCR, yet TCRdb's version contains in-frame clones alone and is incomplete. Of about 21,000 clones in the sample, approximately 90% were seen once. There are 14 residues in the CDR3. With V trimmed by 5 bases and J by 0 bases, 3 bases remained unmatched. Germline lookup yields CDR1 SGHTA and CDR2 FQGTGA. The rearrangement joins TRBV7-3 to TRBJ1-1; 7 bases match TRBD1. The material sequenced was unsorted PBMCs, taken 2.3 years after starting antiretroviral therapy. This clonotype originated in a man between 60 and 70 years old with HIV. The CDR3 spells CASSQGGVNTEAFF. The CDR3, as DNA: TGTGCCAGCAGCCAAGGGGGCGTGAACACTGAAGCTTTCTTT.